The clone carrying this T cell receptor (beta chain) was picked up a small number of times. The antigen remains undetermined. Using immunoSEQ multiplex PCR, the repertoire was profiled, and TCRdb retains in-frame clones only, with some absent. In the table there are about 1.9 million clones, over 85% of which are singletons. V was pared by 7 bases and J by 13 bases, with 14 bases between. Germline-derived CDR1 and CDR2 are LNHDA and SQIVND (reference sequence). The CDR3 extends over 11 amino acids. Selected positively for CCR7 and CD45RO-negative, naive CD8 cells excluded terminally differentiated effector memory CD45RA+ cells. The sample belongs to a study of shared clonotypes between healthy human individuals. Points from the study as a whole: What naive subsets generally showed was a larger estimated richness than memory subsets showed.

Specimen: naive CD8+ T cells from PBMCs. This rearrangement joins TRBV19 to TRBJ2-4; D is possibly TRBD1 (6 bases). This sequence originates from a man between 18 and 29 years old in good health. Some clones in this sample may be carry-over from other donors' samples. The CDR3 sequence: CASNWIGQQYF. The CDR3 bases are TGTGCCAGTAATTGGATTGGACAGCAGTACTTC.